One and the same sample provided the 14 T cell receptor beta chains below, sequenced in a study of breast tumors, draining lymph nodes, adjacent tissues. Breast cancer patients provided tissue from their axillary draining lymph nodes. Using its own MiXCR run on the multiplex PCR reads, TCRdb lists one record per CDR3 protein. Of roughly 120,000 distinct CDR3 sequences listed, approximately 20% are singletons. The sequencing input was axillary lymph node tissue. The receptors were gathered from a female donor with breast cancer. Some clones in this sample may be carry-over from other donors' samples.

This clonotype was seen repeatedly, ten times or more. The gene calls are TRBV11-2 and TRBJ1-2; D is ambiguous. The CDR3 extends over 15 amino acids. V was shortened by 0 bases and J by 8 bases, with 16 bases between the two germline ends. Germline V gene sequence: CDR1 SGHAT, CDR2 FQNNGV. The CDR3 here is CASSLENSGGRGYTF. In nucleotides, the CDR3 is TGTGCCAGCAGCTTAGAAAATTCGGGCGGGCGAGGCTACACCTTC.

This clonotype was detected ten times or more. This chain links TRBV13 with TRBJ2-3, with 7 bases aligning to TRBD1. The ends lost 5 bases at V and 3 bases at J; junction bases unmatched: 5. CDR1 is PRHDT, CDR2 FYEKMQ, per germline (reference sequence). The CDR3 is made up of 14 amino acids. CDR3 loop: CASSPTGKTDTQYF. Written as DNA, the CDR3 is TGTGCCAGCAGCCCGACAGGGAAGACAGATACGCAGTATTTT.

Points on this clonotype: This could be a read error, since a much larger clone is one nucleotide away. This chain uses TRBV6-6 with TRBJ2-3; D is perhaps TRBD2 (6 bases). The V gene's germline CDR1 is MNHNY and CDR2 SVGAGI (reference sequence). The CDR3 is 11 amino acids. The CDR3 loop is CASSLGGTRYF. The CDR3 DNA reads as TGTGCCAGCAGTCTGGGGGGTACGCGGTATTTT.

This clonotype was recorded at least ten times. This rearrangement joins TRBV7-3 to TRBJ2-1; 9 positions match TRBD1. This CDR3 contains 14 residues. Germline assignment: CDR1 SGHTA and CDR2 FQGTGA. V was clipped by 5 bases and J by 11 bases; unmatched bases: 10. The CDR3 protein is CASSPLQGAEKQFF. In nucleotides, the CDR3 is TGTGCCAGCAGCCCTCTACAGGGGGCGGAAAAGCAGTTCTTC.

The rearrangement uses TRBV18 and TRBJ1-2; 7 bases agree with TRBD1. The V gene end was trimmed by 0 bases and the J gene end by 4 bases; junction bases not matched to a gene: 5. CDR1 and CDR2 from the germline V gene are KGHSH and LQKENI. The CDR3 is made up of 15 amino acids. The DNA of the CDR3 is TGTGCCAGCTCACCACCAGGGGGCGACCTCTATGGCTACACCTTC. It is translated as CASSPPGGDLYGYTF. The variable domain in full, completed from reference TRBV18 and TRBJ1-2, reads NAGVMQNPRHLVRRRGQEARLRCSPMKGHSHVYWYRQLPEEGLKFMVYLQKENIIDESGMPKERFSAEFPKEGPSILRIQQVVRGDSAAYFCASSPPGGDLYGYTFGSGTRLTVV.

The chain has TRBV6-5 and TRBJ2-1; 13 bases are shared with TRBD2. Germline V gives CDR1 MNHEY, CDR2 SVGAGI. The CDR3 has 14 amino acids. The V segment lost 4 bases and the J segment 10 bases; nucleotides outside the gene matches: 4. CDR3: CASSSGLAGVEQFF. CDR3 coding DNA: TGTGCCAGCAGTTCCGGACTAGCGGGAGTAGAGCAGTTCTTC.

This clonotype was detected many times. The CDR3 nucleotides are TGTGCCTGGAGTGCAGGGGTCTCGGACACCATATATTTT. Translating gives CAWSAGVSDTIYF. This chain uses TRBV30 with TRBJ1-3; a possible D gene is TRBD1 (6 bases). V shed 1 base and J shed 8 bases, with 12 bases lying between them. Germline CDR1 reads GTSNPN; CDR2 reads SVGIG (reference sequence). This CDR3 spans 13 amino acids.

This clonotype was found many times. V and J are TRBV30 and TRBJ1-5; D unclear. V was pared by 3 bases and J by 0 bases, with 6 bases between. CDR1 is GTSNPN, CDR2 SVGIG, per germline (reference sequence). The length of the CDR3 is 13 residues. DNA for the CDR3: TGTGCCTGGAGGCAAATTAGCAATCAGCCCCAGCATTTT. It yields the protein CAWRQISNQPQHF.

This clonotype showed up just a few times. The CDR3 spells CASSLEGQGIQPQHF. DNA of the CDR3: TGCGCCAGCAGCTTGGAAGGACAGGGAATACAGCCCCAGCATTTT. The chain employs TRBV5-1 and TRBJ1-5, with 8 nucleotides matching TRBD1. The CDR3 sequence is 15 residues long. CDR1 SGHRS and CDR2 YFSETQ come from the germline V gene. V trimming: 0 bases; J trimming: 7 bases; junction bases outside the gene matches: 6.

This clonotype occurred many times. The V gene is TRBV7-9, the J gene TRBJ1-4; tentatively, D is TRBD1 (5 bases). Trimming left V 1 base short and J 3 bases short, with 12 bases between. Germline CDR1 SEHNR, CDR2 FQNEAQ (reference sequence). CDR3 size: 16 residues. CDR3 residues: CASSLGDVSANEKLFF. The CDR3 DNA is TGTGCCAGCAGCTTAGGGGACGTCTCAGCTAATGAAAAACTGTTTTTT.

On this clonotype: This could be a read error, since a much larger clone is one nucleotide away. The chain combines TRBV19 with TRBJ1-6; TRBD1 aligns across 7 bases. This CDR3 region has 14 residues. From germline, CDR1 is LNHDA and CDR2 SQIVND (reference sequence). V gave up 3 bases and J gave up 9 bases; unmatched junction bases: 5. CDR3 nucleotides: TGTGCCAGTAGTATGCAGGGGGTTAGTTCACCCCTCCACTTT. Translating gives CASSMQGVSSPLHF.

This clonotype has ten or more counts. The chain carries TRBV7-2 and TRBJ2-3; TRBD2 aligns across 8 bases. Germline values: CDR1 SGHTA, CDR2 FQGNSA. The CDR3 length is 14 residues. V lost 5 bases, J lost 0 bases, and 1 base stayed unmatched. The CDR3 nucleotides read TGTGCCAGCAGCCGCGGGAGGAGCACAGATACGCAGTATTTT. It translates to CASSRGRSTDTQYF.

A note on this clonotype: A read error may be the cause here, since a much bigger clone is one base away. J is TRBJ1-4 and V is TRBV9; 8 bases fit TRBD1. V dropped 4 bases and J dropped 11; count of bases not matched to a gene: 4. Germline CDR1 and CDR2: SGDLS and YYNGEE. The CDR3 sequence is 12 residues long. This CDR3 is CASSPDRGKLFF. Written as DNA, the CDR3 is TGTGCCAGCAGCCCTGACAGGGGTAAACTGTTTTTT. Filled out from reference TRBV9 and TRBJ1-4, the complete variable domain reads DSGVTQTPKHLITATGQRVTLRCSPRSGDLSVYWYQQSLDQGLQFLIQYYNGEERAKGNILERFSAQQFPDLHSELNLSSLELGDSALYFCASSPDRGKLFFGSGTQLSVL.

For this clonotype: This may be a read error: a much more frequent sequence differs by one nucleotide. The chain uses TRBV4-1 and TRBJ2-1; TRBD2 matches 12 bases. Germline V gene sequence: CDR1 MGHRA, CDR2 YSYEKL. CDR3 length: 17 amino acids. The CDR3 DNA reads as TGCGCCAGCAGCACAGGACTAGCGGGACTCTCCTACAGTGAGCAGTTCTTC. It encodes CASSTGLAGLSYSEQFF.